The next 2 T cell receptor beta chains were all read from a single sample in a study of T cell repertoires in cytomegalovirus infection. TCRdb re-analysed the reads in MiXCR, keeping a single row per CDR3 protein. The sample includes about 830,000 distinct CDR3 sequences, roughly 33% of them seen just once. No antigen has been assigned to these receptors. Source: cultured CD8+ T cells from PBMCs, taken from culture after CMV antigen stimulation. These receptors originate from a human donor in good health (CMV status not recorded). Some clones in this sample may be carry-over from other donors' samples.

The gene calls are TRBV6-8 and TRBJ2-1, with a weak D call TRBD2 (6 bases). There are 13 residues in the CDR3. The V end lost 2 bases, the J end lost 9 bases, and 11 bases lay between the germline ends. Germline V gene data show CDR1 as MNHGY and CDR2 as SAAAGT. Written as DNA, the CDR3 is TGTGCCAGCAGTTACGGGGGGAGAAGTGAGCAGTTCTTC. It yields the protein CASSYGGRSEQFF.

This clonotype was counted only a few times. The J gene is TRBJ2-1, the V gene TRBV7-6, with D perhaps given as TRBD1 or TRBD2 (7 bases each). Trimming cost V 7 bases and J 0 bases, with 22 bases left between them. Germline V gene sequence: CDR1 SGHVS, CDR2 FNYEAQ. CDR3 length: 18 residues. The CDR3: CASNPFGGGQSSYNEQFF. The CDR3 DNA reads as TGTGCCAGCAACCCTTTTGGGGGGGGACAGAGCTCCTACAATGAGCAGTTCTTC.